This entry lists 21 T cell receptor beta chains sequenced from one sample in a study of T cell changes during pregnancy in multiple sclerosis. The protocol was immunoSEQ multiplex PCR, while the TCRdb copy is restricted to in-frame clones and leaves out a portion. The table includes tens of thousands of clones, around 93% detected once. The sequencing here drew on CD8+ T cells from peripheral blood mononuclear cells, taken in the third trimester of pregnancy. These receptors were obtained from a female donor with multiple sclerosis, enrolled in a pregnancy study.

This sequence joins TRBV7-9 and TRBJ2-1, with D maybe TRBD2 (6 bases). V lost 2 bases, J lost 4 bases, and 12 bases lay in between. CDR1 is SEHNR and CDR2 is FQNEAQ in the germline V gene (reference sequence). The length of the CDR3 is 15 residues. The CDR3 coding sequence is TGTGCCAGCAGCTTAACGGGAGAACGGTACAATGAGCAGTTCTTC. Protein sequence: CASSLTGERYNEQFF.

The rearrangement uses TRBV2 and TRBJ2-5; TRBD2 agrees at 9 bases. Germline CDR1 is SNHLY and CDR2 is FYNNEI. After removal of 11 bases from V and 5 bases from J, the junction contained 15 bases not matched to a gene. This CDR3 is built from 15 residues. The CDR3 DNA reads TGTGCCCTTGGGCTGCTAGCGGGAATTCGGGAGACCCAGTACTTC. This codes for CALGLLAGIRETQYF.

The chain is built from TRBV28 and TRBJ1-2, with 7 bases matching TRBD1. In germline, CDR1 is MDHEN, CDR2 SYDVKM. This CDR3 spans 13 amino acids. The V and J ends lost 8 bases and 8 bases, in that order; junction bases with no gene match: 11. The CDR3 DNA reads TGTGCCAGCCATTCGGGACAGTTGGGGGGCTACACCTTC. Encoded protein: CASHSGQLGGYTF.

This clone is a singleton in its sample. The chain couples TRBV19 to TRBJ2-1; D is unresolved. The V end lost 1 base, the J end lost 9 bases, and 10 bases lay between the germline ends. Germline-derived CDR1 and CDR2 are LNHDA and SQIVND (reference sequence). This CDR3 is 13 amino acids long. In DNA, the CDR3 is TGTGCCAGTAGTATAGGGCAGGCGAGTGAGCAGTTCTTC. Amino acids: CASSIGQASEQFF.

V usage is TRBV7-9 and J usage is TRBJ2-7; 7 nucleotides match TRBD2. Trimming removed 5 bases from V and 4 bases from J; junction bases left unmatched: 5. The germline gives CDR1 SEHNR, CDR2 FQNEAQ (reference sequence). CDR3 length: 13 amino acids. This chain's CDR3 is CASSPGGRYEQYF. The CDR3 nucleotides read TGTGCCAGCAGCCCCGGGGGGAGGTACGAGCAGTACTTC.

The chain recombines TRBV25-1 with TRBJ2-7; TRBD1 matches 10 bases. The CDR3 loop spans 16 amino acids. CDR1 is MGHDK and CDR2 is SYGVNS in the germline V gene. With 6 bases clipped from V and 5 bases from J, the junction kept 13 bases outside the gene matches. DNA for the CDR3: TGTGCCAGCAGCGATATCTTGACAGGGGGCTTGGACGAGCAGTACTTC. It codes for CASSDILTGGLDEQYF.

The chain carries TRBV14 and TRBJ2-7, with 8 bases fitting TRBD2. The ends lost 1 base at V and 0 bases at J; junction bases unmatched: 5. Germline CDR1 reads SGHDN; CDR2 reads FVKESK. The CDR3 is 16 residues long. CDR3 region: CASSQGGGWGSYEQYF. CDR3 sequence (DNA): TGTGCCAGCAGCCAAGGCGGGGGGTGGGGCTCCTACGAGCAGTACTTC.

The chain carries TRBV4-2 and TRBJ1-4; 7 bases line up with TRBD1. V dropped 0 bases and J dropped 8; count of bases not matched to a gene: 6. Germline loops: CDR1 LGHNA, CDR2 YNFKEQ. The CDR3 has 15 residues. The CDR3 DNA is TGTGCCAGCAGCCAAGAAGGCAGGGGGAACGAAAAACTGTTTTTT. Translating gives CASSQEGRGNEKLFF.

V is TRBV6-1 and J is TRBJ2-7, with D unclear. The V gene's germline CDR1 is MNHNS and CDR2 SASEGT. Trimming left V 2 bases short and J 2 bases short, with 7 bases between. The CDR3 is 13 residues long. Here the CDR3 DNA reads TGTGCCAGCAGTGAACGCCAGACCTACGAGCAGTACTTC. Protein product: CASSERQTYEQYF.

J is TRBJ1-3 and V is TRBV27, with a possible D match to TRBD1 (5 bases). V dropped 8 bases and J dropped 2 bases, with 13 bases sitting between them. The germline CDR1 and CDR2 sequences are MNHEY and SMNVEV (reference sequence). This CDR3 contains 14 residues. The CDR3 spells CASRDGGPGNTIYF. DNA for the CDR3: TGTGCCAGCCGGGACGGAGGGCCTGGAAACACCATATATTTT.

The chain employs TRBV19 and TRBJ2-2; D not certain. Trimming took off 6 bases at V and 7 bases at J, with 3 bases between the two ends. This CDR3 region has 10 residues. The V gene's germline CDR1 is LNHDA and CDR2 SQIVND (reference sequence). The DNA for the CDR3 is TGTGCCAGTAGGAGCGGGGAGCTGTTTTTT. Protein sequence: CASRSGELFF. Complete variable domain (other parts from reference TRBV19 and TRBJ2-2): DGGITQSPKYLFRKEGQNVTLSCEQNLNHDAMYWYRQDPGQGLRLIYYSQIVNDFQKGDIAEGYSVSREKKESFPLTVTSAQKNPTAFYLCASRSGELFFGEGSRLTVL.

The table lists this clone with a count of one. The V gene is TRBV5-1, the J gene TRBJ1-1; weak D call: TRBD1 (6 bases). The germline gives CDR1 SGHRS, CDR2 YFSETQ. Trimming pared 0 bases from V and 0 bases from J, leaving 21 bases between. The CDR3 runs to 19 residues. CDR3 nucleotides: TGCGCCAGCAGCTTGGTTTCCCACGTTTCAGGGGAGATGAACACTGAAGCTTTCTTT. Its translation is CASSLVSHVSGEMNTEAFF.

V usage is TRBV27 and J usage is TRBJ2-1, with TRBD2 matching over 10 bases. The CDR3 has 15 residues. Germline trimming cut 5 bases from V and 8 bases from J; bases unmatched to any gene: 9. Germline V lookup: CDR1 MNHEY, CDR2 SMNVEV (reference sequence). CDR3 residues: CASSPSASGSYEQFF. The CDR3, as DNA: TGTGCCAGCAGTCCGAGCGCTAGCGGGAGCTATGAGCAGTTCTTC.

The chain is built from TRBV2 and TRBJ1-1; possible D gene TRBD1, 5 bases. Between the trimmed V and J ends, which lost 7 bases and 1 base, there was a span of 13 bases. The germline gives CDR1 SNHLY, CDR2 FYNNEI. The CDR3 runs 14 residues. The CDR3 DNA reads TGTGCCAGCACCGAAGGGGATTCGAACACTGAAGCTTTCTTT. Amino acid sequence: CASTEGDSNTEAFF.

The chain carries TRBV5-4 and TRBJ2-7, with TRBD2 identical over 10 bases. The trim removed 4 bases at V and 2 bases at J, leaving 6 bases unmatched. The CDR3 length is 15 residues. Germline CDR1 is SGHNT and CDR2 is YYREEE (reference sequence). The CDR3 DNA reads as TGTGCCAGCAGCCCTAGCGGGAGTATCGCCTACGAGCAGTACTTC. Protein: CASSPSGSIAYEQYF.

The chain is built from TRBV4-3 and TRBJ2-4; possibly TRBD1 for D (5 bases). The CDR3 is made up of 15 amino acids. Trimming took 0 bases from V and 6 from J, leaving 12 bases between them. The germline V gene encodes CDR1 LGHNA and CDR2 YSLEER. CDR3 sequence (DNA): TGCGCCAGCAGCCAAGATTTCCAGGGTGCAAACATTCAGTACTTC. Translation: CASSQDFQGANIQYF.

V is TRBV28 and J is TRBJ2-3; D call uncertain. Germline V gene data show CDR1 as MDHEN and CDR2 as SYDVKM. Trimming shortened V by 1 base and J by 2 bases, and 16 bases separated the two germline ends. The CDR3 extends over 17 amino acids. In DNA, the CDR3 is TGTGCCAGCAGTTTATTCCTGCGAGACATTTACACAGATACGCAGTATTTT. Protein sequence: CASSLFLRDIYTDTQYF.

The table lists this clone with a count of one. J is TRBJ2-2 and V is TRBV29-1; D is undetermined. Germline V gene sequence: CDR1 SQVTM, CDR2 ANQGSEA. The CDR3 spans 13 residues. Trimming shortened V by 5 bases and J by 0 bases, and 7 bases separated the two germline ends. The CDR3, as DNA: TGCAGCGTTCGACACCCGAACACCGGGGAGCTGTTTTTT. It specifies CSVRHPNTGELFF.

This clone has only one observation. The rearrangement links TRBV2 to TRBJ1-1; no reliable D call. CDR3 size: 16 residues. Deletions cut 6 bases from V and 3 bases from J, with 20 bases between. From germline, CDR1 is SNHLY and CDR2 FYNNEI. The CDR3 protein is CASSDTRGFRDTEAFF. In DNA, the CDR3 is TGTGCCAGCAGCGACACCCGGGGATTTAGGGACACTGAAGCTTTCTTT. Using reference TRBV2 and TRBJ1-1 for the parts outside the CDR3, the full variable domain is EPEVTQTPSHQVTQMGQEVILRCVPISNHLYFYWYRQILGQKVEFLVSFYNNEISEKSEIFDDQFSVERPDGSNFTLKIRSTKLEDSAMYFCASSDTRGFRDTEAFFGQGTRLTVV.

This clone was recorded once. J is TRBJ1-2 and V is TRBV9, with D uncertain. CDR1 and CDR2 (germline): SGDLS, YYNGEE. This CDR3 is 12 amino acids long. V lost 5 bases, J lost 0 bases, and 5 bases lay in between. In DNA, the CDR3 is TGTGCCAGCAGTCGTACTAACTATGGCTACACCTTC. Translation: CASSRTNYGYTF.

This chain links TRBV19 with TRBJ1-2; 9 bases line up with TRBD1. The J segment lost 0 bases and the V segment lost 7 bases, leaving 6 bases of the junction unmatched. This CDR3 has 15 residues. Germline CDR1 LNHDA, CDR2 SQIVND (reference sequence). CDR3 amino acids: CASTETGGANYGYTF. Written as DNA, the CDR3 is TGTGCCAGTACCGAGACAGGGGGAGCTAACTATGGCTACACCTTC.